This note documents a single TCR beta chain sequence. This record comes from a study of shared clonotypes between healthy human individuals. Sequenced by immunoSEQ multiplex PCR; TCRdb stores in-frame clones only, minus some. The sample holds fewer than 500,000 clones; 75% to 80% are singletons and the top ten take under 15%. Trimming left V 2 bases short and J 0 bases short, with 24 bases between. The CDR3 loop spans 20 amino acids. The germline CDR1 and CDR2 sequences are LNHNV and YYDKDF (reference sequence). The source is a woman between 35 and 50 years old in good health. Some clones in this sample may be carry-over from other donors' samples. The sample consisted of PBMCs. The chain uses TRBV15 and TRBJ2-3, with D possibly TRBD2 on 5 matching bases. Here the CDR3 DNA reads TGTGCCACCAGCAGAAAGGAGACACAGAGGGAGACACGAAGCACAGATACGCAGTATTTT. Translation: CATSRKETQRETRSTDTQYF.